The 18 T cell receptor beta chains in this list originate from one sample, sequenced in a study of vaccination and CD4 T cells after COVID-19. Sequencing of DNA taken from cultured CD4+ T cells relied on the Oncomine TCR Beta short-read assay. One entry per CDR3 protein, called by TCRdb with MiXCR from the PCR reads. The table has roughly 12,000 distinct CDR3 sequences, 76% seen once. What these receptors recognize is not known. Noted treatment: approximately nine-day PBMC culture with coronavirus spike peptide pools or control peptides (ViraFEST assay). Specimen: CD4+ T cells from blood, cultured in vitro. These receptors were collected from a human donor who had recovered from COVID-19.

CDR3 residues: CASARSGSPVGHTEAFF. CDR3 nucleotides: TGTGCCAGCGCGCGGAGTGGCAGCCCGGTGGGCCACACTGAAGCTTTCTTT. This chain uses TRBV6-1 with TRBJ1-1; D gene unclear. Trimming removed 8 bases from V and 3 bases from J, with 25 bases in between. CDR1 MNHNS and CDR2 SASEGT come from the germline V gene. CDR3 length equals 17 residues.

The genes are TRBV6-1 and TRBJ1-5, with D possibly being TRBD1 (6 bases). CDR1 is MNHNS, CDR2 SASEGT, per germline. The CDR3 length is 13 residues. V dropped 7 bases and J dropped 4 bases, with 11 bases sitting between them. CDR3 sequence reads: CASKARGNQPQHF. CDR3 sequence (DNA): TGTGCCAGCAAGGCGAGGGGGAATCAGCCCCAGCATTTT.

This clonotype was counted a single time. This chain links TRBV20-1 with TRBJ1-5; no reliable D call. The germline V gene has CDR1 DFQATT and CDR2 SNEGSKA (reference sequence). CDR3 length equals 14 residues. Trimming shortened V by 0 bases and J by 0 bases, and 6 bases separated the two germline ends. The CDR3 protein is CSARDTASNQPQHF. The CDR3 DNA reads as TGCAGTGCTAGAGATACAGCTAGCAATCAGCCCCAGCATTTT.

This rearrangement joins TRBV7-3 to TRBJ1-2, with D possibly matching TRBD1 (5 bases). The germline gives CDR1 SGHTA, CDR2 FQGTGA. V lost 5 bases to trimming and J lost 0 bases, with 13 bases between them. The CDR3 covers 15 residues. The CDR3 DNA sequence: TGTGCCAGCAGCCAAGGGACTGTAGCTAACTATGGCTACACCTTC. The encoded protein is CASSQGTVANYGYTF.

The rearrangement uses TRBV29-1 and TRBJ2-5; no firm D call. Trimming removed 3 bases at V and 3 bases at J, with 8 bases between. The germline V gene has CDR1 SQVTM and CDR2 ANQGSEA. The CDR3 extends over 12 amino acids. CDR3 sequence reads: CSVETPKETQYF. Written as DNA, the CDR3 is TGCAGCGTTGAGACGCCAAAAGAGACCCAGTACTTC. The entire variable domain, with the rest obtained from reference TRBV29-1 and TRBJ2-5, is as follows: SAVISQKPSRDICQRGTSLTIQCQVDSQVTMMFWYRQQPGQSLTLIATANQGSEATYESGFVIDKFPISRPNLTFSTLTVSNMSPEDSSIYLCSVETPKETQYFGPGTRLLVL.

This chain links TRBV7-9 with TRBJ2-5; 15 bases are a match to TRBD2. The CDR3 totals 16 residues. V lost 5 bases, J lost 5 bases, and 6 bases stayed unmatched. Germline CDR1 SEHNR, CDR2 FQNEAQ (reference sequence). CDR3 loop: CASSRTGTSGRETQYF. CDR3 DNA sequence: TGTGCCAGCAGCAGAACCGGGACTAGCGGGAGGGAGACCCAGTACTTC.

This clonotype has just one count. V and J are TRBV15 and TRBJ1-3, with D hard to call. The CDR3 sequence is 14 residues long. V was trimmed by 0 bases and J by 1 base, leaving 4 bases between them. Germline V CDR1 and CDR2: LNHNV, YYDKDF (reference sequence). CDR3 bases: TGTGCCACCAGCAGAGACTGGTCTGGAAACACCATATATTTT. It specifies CATSRDWSGNTIYF.

The V gene is TRBV6-4, the J gene TRBJ1-6; D gene uncertain. Germline CDR1 reads MRHNA; CDR2 reads SNTAGT. CDR3 size: 14 residues. Trimming removed 0 bases from V and 7 bases from J, with 7 bases in between. The CDR3 here is CASSDSGRNSPLHF. DNA of the CDR3: TGTGCCAGCAGTGACTCAGGGAGGAATTCACCCCTCCACTTT.

This clonotype has only one observation. The chain carries TRBV6-1 and TRBJ2-3; D is tentatively TRBD1 or TRBD2 (5 bases each). The CDR3 contains 12 residues. V lost 7 bases, J lost 8 bases, and 13 bases lay in between. The germline V gene encodes CDR1 MNHNS and CDR2 SASEGT. This chain's CDR3 is CASTPFGGTQYF. For the CDR3, the DNA is TGTGCCAGCACCCCCTTTGGGGGTACGCAGTATTTT.

The rearrangement joins TRBV6-2 or TRBV6-3 to TRBJ2-5; tentative D call: TRBD2 (5 bases). This CDR3 is built from 14 residues. Germline V gene data show CDR1 as MNHEY and CDR2 as SVGEGT. V was clipped by 4 bases and J by 5 bases, with 14 bases between them. CDR3 protein: CASSLDWAGETQYF. CDR3 nucleotides: TGTGCCAGCAGTTTGGACTGGGCTGGGGAGACCCAGTACTTC.

Here the CDR3 reads CASRPARGSYNSPLHF. For the CDR3, the DNA is TGTGCCAGCAGACCCGCACGAGGGTCTTATAATTCACCCCTCCACTTT. The chain employs TRBV7-2 and TRBJ1-6; D not certain. The germline gives CDR1 SGHTA, CDR2 FQGNSA. V lost 6 bases and J 4 bases, leaving 16 bases between the germline ends. This CDR3 is 16 amino acids long.

The chain employs TRBV15 and TRBJ2-7; 8 bases match TRBD2. Germline CDR1 LNHNV, CDR2 YYDKDF (reference sequence). This CDR3 region has 15 residues. Germline trimming cut 3 bases from V and 4 bases from J; bases unmatched to any gene: 8. This CDR3 reads CATSRTSAEGYEQYF. CDR3 nucleotides: TGTGCCACCAGCAGGACTAGCGCTGAGGGGTACGAGCAGTACTTC.

The chain links TRBV7-2 to TRBJ1-5; no clear D. The CDR3 loop spans 13 amino acids. Germline V gene data show CDR1 as SGHTA and CDR2 as FQGNSA. Between the trimmed V and J ends, which lost 4 bases and 11 bases, there was a span of 15 bases. CDR3 protein: CASSSPPGSAQHF. CDR3 DNA: TGTGCCAGCAGCTCCCCCCCGGGTAGTGCCCAGCATTTT.

This chain connects TRBV6-5 to TRBJ1-2; D remains unclear. V dropped 0 bases and J dropped 10 bases, with 9 bases sitting between them. The germline V gene has CDR1 MNHEY and CDR2 SVGAGI. This CDR3 has 12 residues. CDR3 sequence: CASSYSARSYTF. CDR3 in DNA: TGTGCCAGCAGTTACTCGGCCCGTTCCTACACCTTC.

The chain employs TRBV28 and TRBJ1-5; no firm D call. Germline loops: CDR1 MDHEN, CDR2 SYDVKM. V lost 6 bases to trimming and J lost 4 bases, with 19 bases between them. The CDR3 contains 16 residues. CDR3 sequence: CASSPNRGGRNQPQHF. The DNA for the CDR3 is TGTGCCAGCAGCCCCAACCGGGGAGGGAGAAATCAGCCCCAGCATTTT.

This sequence joins TRBV2 and TRBJ1-5; D gene ambiguous. The germline V gene encodes CDR1 SNHLY and CDR2 FYNNEI. Trimming took 7 bases from V and 0 from J, leaving 13 bases between them. The CDR3 runs 15 residues. The CDR3 DNA sequence: TGTGCCAGCACGGGAGGAGACTATAGCAATCAGCCCCAGCATTTT. Protein sequence: CASTGGDYSNQPQHF.

This clonotype was picked up a small number of times. The chain is built from TRBV20-1 and TRBJ1-6; the D is unclear. The CDR3 contains 12 residues. The V and J ends lost 5 bases and 6 bases respectively, with 8 bases between them. Germline CDR1 is DFQATT and CDR2 is SNEGSKA (reference sequence). CDR3 region: CSAHLGNSPLHF. The DNA of the CDR3 is TGCAGTGCTCATCTGGGTAATTCACCCCTCCACTTT.

The V call is TRBV6-2 or TRBV6-3, the J call TRBJ2-7, with TRBD2 matching 7 bases. The CDR3 totals 16 residues. Germline lookup yields CDR1 MNHEY and CDR2 SVGEGT. The V gene end was trimmed by 1 base and the J gene end by 4 bases; junction bases not matched to a gene: 10. CDR3 loop: CASSYYPGRTRYEQYF. The CDR3 nucleotides read TGTGCCAGCAGTTACTATCCCGGGAGGACACGGTACGAGCAGTACTTC.